This T cell receptor beta chain is drawn from a study of blood T cell repertoires in COVID-19. Study background: Material from acute and convalescent COVID-19 was sourced from the United States, Italy and Spain.

The data were produced by immunoSEQ multiplex PCR, yet TCRdb's version contains in-frame clones alone and is incomplete. The sample has about 50,000 clones, about nine tenths seen once. CDR1 and CDR2 (germline): LGHDT, YNNKEL (reference sequence). The CDR3 runs 14 residues. Trimming cost V 3 bases and J 4 bases, with 12 bases left between them. Sequenced sample: peripheral blood. The chain has TRBV3-1 (or the pseudogene TRBV3-2) and TRBJ1-1; perhaps TRBD1 as D (6 bases). This sequence was found in a man aged 35 to 55 with acute or convalescent COVID-19. CDR3 DNA: TGTGCCAGCAGCCAGAAGGGGGTAAGCACTGAAGCTTTCTTT. Residues: CASSQKGVSTEAFF.